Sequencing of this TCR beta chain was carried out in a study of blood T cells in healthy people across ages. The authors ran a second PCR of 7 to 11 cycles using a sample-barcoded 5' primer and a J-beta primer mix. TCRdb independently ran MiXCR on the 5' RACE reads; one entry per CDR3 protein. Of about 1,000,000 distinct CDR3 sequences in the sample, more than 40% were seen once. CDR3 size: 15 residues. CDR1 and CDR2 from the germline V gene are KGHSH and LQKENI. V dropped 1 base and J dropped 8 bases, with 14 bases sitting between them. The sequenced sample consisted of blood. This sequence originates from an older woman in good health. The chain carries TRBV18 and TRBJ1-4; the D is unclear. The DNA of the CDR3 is TGTGCCAGCTCACCACGCGCGGGTCCCGGCGAAAAACTGTTTTTT. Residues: CASSPRAGPGEKLFF.